This TCR beta chain was captured by sequencing in a study of CD8+ T cells in alopecia areata. Study-level background: Tofacitinib therapy took 6 to 18 months; 6 months off drug came after.

There are 15 residues in the CDR3. Germline CDR1 SEHNR, CDR2 FQNEAQ (reference sequence). With 2 bases clipped from V and 8 bases from J, the junction kept 9 bases outside the gene matches. Regarding the study as a whole: Under tofacitinib, fewer expanded CD8+ clones appeared among the top 100 scalp clones.

Noted treatment: oral pan-JAK inhibitor, 5-10 mg twice daily. Extracted from the samples, RNA was reverse transcribed into cDNA to serve as the sequencing template. Assay used: immunoSEQ multiplex PCR; TCRdb lists only in-frame clones, some missing. The table lists roughly 200,000 clones, about 60% of them singletons. Remarks on this clone: Its target is unknown.

The J gene is TRBJ2-1, the V gene TRBV7-9, with 7 bases matching TRBD2. The origin of this receptor is a human donor with alopecia areata. The specimen comprised CD8+ T cells sorted from blood, sampled at week 24, from a patient treated with tofacitinib. The CDR3 sequence is CASSLLADPSDEQFF. CDR3 DNA: TGTGCCAGCAGCTTACTAGCGGACCCTTCGGATGAGCAGTTCTTC.